The present T cell receptor (beta chain) was sequenced within a study of cytomegalovirus exposure and HLA in healthy donors. Primers for the PCR totalled 60 Vbeta and 13 Jbeta. Clones were sequenced by immunoSEQ multiplex PCR, and TCRdb holds only the in-frame ones, with some missing. The sample lists some 110,000 clones; nearly 85% were seen once. Trimming cost V 5 bases and J 3 bases, with 14 bases left between them. The CDR3 is 15 amino acids. Germline V gives CDR1 MDHEN, CDR2 SYDVKM. On this clone itself: Its specificity is unknown.

Healthy donors of bone marrow made up the group. Study outcomes and limitations: Because they were indistinguishable, some V segments, including TRBV6-2 and TRBV6-3, were excluded. As was reported, the HLA-A and HLA-B alleles of most subjects were accurately predicted from TCR beta sequences.

The sample consisted of PBMCs. The receptor was isolated from a man between 18 and 35 years old in good health and CMV-seronegative. The chain recombines TRBV28 with TRBJ1-5, with a possible D match to TRBD1 (5 bases). CDR3 loop: CASSPPSGTNQPQHF. DNA of the CDR3: TGTGCCAGCAGTCCGCCTAGCGGGACCAATCAGCCCCAGCATTTT.